These T cell receptor beta chains were read from a single sample in a study of read filtering for tumor transcriptome and immune sequencing. TCRdb re-analysed the reads in MiXCR, keeping a single row per CDR3 protein. The sample shows about 14,000 distinct CDR3 sequences, around 21% of them seen only once. Sequenced material: a population of CD138-negative cells sorted from bone marrow. The source is a donor at least 40 years old with multiple myeloma. Each CDR3 is given with its conserved first and last residue. D genes are given only for firm matches. Clone sizes are given selectively: once, few, many, or a class where the clone is expanded.

j_call d_call clone_size v_call cdr3_nt cdr3_aa
TRBJ2-1 - many TRBV7-9 TGTGCCAGCAGCTCAGTAGTGGGCCTATCTCCTCCGCAGTTCTTC CASSSVVGLSPPQFF
TRBJ2-7 TRBD1 few TRBV7-6 TGTGCCAGCAGCTCACGGACAGGGGCTGACTCCTACGAGCAGTACTTC CASSSRTGADSYEQYF
TRBJ2-1 TRBD1 few TRBV20-1 TGCAGTGCCCTGGGACAGGATTTGCAGTTCTTC CSALGQDLQFF
TRBJ2-7 TRBD1 many TRBV7-9 TGTGCCAGCAGCTTAAAACGGGACAGTTCCTACGAGCAGTACTTC CASSLKRDSSYEQYF
TRBJ1-4 - few TRBV14 TGTGCCAGCAGCCTGATCCTGGGGGAAAAACTGTTTTTT CASSLILGEKLFF
TRBJ1-4 TRBD1 few TRBV10-2 TGCGCCAGCAGTGAGCCCGGGACAGGGGGCGCCCCGTTTTTT CASSEPGTGGAPFF
TRBJ2-1 TRBD2 many TRBV7-9 TGTGCCAGCAGTCCCGCCTTAGCGGGAGACAATGAGCAGTTCTTC CASSPALAGDNEQFF
TRBJ2-3 - many TRBV5-1 TGCGCCAGCAGCTTGTGGGGGGCCGGCACAGATACGCAGTATTTT CASSLWGAGTDTQYF
TRBJ1-1 - - TRBV21-1 TGTGCCAGCGGCAAAATCGCGTGGTCAACCGATATGAACACTGAAGCTTTTTTT CASGKIAWSTDMNTEAFF
TRBJ2-7 - - TRBV20-1 TGCAGTGCTAGAACTACCTACGAGCAGTACTTC CSARTTYEQYF
TRBJ2-1 - - TRBV20-1 TGCAGTGCTAGACCGAGTTTCAATAGGCAGTTCTTC CSARPSFNRQFF
TRBJ2-1 TRBD2 many TRBV6-2/TRBV6-3 TGTGCCAGCAGAAGACTAGCGGGAGGCTCCAATGAGCAGTTCTTC CASRRLAGGSNEQFF
TRBJ2-1 - many TRBV27 TGTGCCAGCAGTTTAACTCAAGGACAGAGCTCCTACAATGAGCAGTTCTTC CASSLTQGQSSYNEQFF
TRBJ2-1 - - TRBV19 TGTGCCAGTAGTTTGGGGGTACAGGCCCGTGTGCAGTTCTTC CASSLGVQARVQFF
TRBJ2-3 - once TRBV7-8 TGTGCCAGCAGCTTAGCGGGGGGGCCATACGGTACGCAGTATTTT CASSLAGGPYGTQYF
TRBJ2-3 TRBD2 few TRBV27 TGTGCCAGCAGTTTTTGGCTAGCGGGGGGTACAGATACGCAGTATTTT CASSFWLAGGTDTQYF
TRBJ2-2 - many TRBV9 TGTGCCAGCAGCCCCTCGAACACCGGGGAGCTGTTTTTT CASSPSNTGELFF
TRBJ1-1 - few TRBV7-9 TGTGCCAGCAGCTCCGGGACAAGGCCTTTTTCTAACACTGAAGCTTTCTTT CASSSGTRPFSNTEAFF
TRBJ2-5 - - TRBV29-1 TGCAGCGTTGACCTTGGGCGGACCCGAGAGACCCAGTACTTC CSVDLGRTRETQYF
TRBJ2-1 - many TRBV6-6 TGTGCCAGCGGGAGCTCCTACAATGAGCAGTTCTTC CASGSSYNEQFF
TRBJ2-3 TRBD1 many TRBV7-2 TGTGCCAGCAGCTTAGTATTATCCTCCGGGACAGGGCGGGTGACGCAGTATTTT CASSLVLSSGTGRVTQYF
TRBJ2-7 - many TRBV2 TGTGCCAGCAGTACTTGGGGCTATTCCTACGAGCAGTACTTC CASSTWGYSYEQYF
TRBJ1-1 TRBD1 - TRBV3-1 TGTGCCAGCAGCCAAGATTTGAGGGGGACAGACACTGAAGCTTTCTTT CASSQDLRGTDTEAFF
TRBJ2-2 TRBD2 - TRBV20-1 TGCAGTGCCGGCGGGGGGGCCGGACCCGGGGAGCTGTTTTTT CSAGGGAGPGELFF
TRBJ2-7 - - TRBV11-3 TGTGCCAGCAGCTTAGAAGAGGACGGGTACGAGCAGTACTTC CASSLEEDGYEQYF
TRBJ2-1 - - TRBV29-1 TGCAGCGCCGCCCGGACCGGCGAGCGGTTCTTC CSAARTGERFF
TRBJ1-5 - few TRBV7-2 TGTGCCAGCAGCTTAGACACAGGGCCTGGCAATCAGCCCCAGCATTTT CASSLDTGPGNQPQHF
TRBJ2-5 - many TRBV6-5 TGTGCCAGCAGTTACTCCGGGAGAGCCCAAGAGACCCAGTACTTC CASSYSGRAQETQYF
TRBJ2-2 TRBD2 medium-sized TRBV29-1 TGCAGCGTTATACTAGCGGGAAAGGCTTTCGGGGAGCTGTTTTTT CSVILAGKAFGELFF
TRBJ1-1 - few TRBV4-1 TGCGCCAGCAGCCCCTTGGACCGCACTGAAGCTTTCTTT CASSPLDRTEAFF
TRBJ1-1 - many TRBV4-1 TGCGCCAGCAGCCAGTTGTGGACTGAAGCTTTCTTT CASSQLWTEAFF
TRBJ2-7 TRBD1 few TRBV5-1 TGCGCCAGCAGCTGGGACAGGGGAGGCGGCGAGCAGTACTTC CASSWDRGGGEQYF
TRBJ2-1 TRBD2 - TRBV11-2 TGTGCCAGCAGCGGGGGGGAATGGAGCGGGGGTCACAATGAGCAGTTCTTC CASSGGEWSGGHNEQFF
TRBJ2-2 - many TRBV2 TGTGCCAGCAGTGAATACAGGAACACCGGGGAGCTGTTTTTT CASSEYRNTGELFF
TRBJ2-2 - many TRBV24-1 TGTGCCACCCGGAGGGGAGTCACCGGGGAGCTGTTTTTT CATRRGVTGELFF
TRBJ1-4 - - TRBV19 TGTGTCAGTAGTGTCCGGACCGCGGCGGCTGAAGAACTGTTTTTT CVSSVRTAAAEELFF
TRBJ1-1 - - TRBV6-6 TGTGCCAGCAGTTACTCGGACACTGAAGCTTTCTTT CASSYSDTEAFF
TRBJ1-5 - few TRBV18 TGTGCCAGCTCATCACCTGCTCCGGAGGGGCAGCCCCAGCATTTT CASSSPAPEGQPQHF
TRBJ2-5 TRBD2 many TRBV10-2 TGCGCCAGCAACGATCGACTAGCGGGAAAAGAGACCCAGTACTTC CASNDRLAGKETQYF
TRBJ2-7 TRBD2 - TRBV20-1 TGCAGGCCTCGGACTAGACTTTGTCTTTGCGAGCAGTACTTC CRPRTRLCLCEQYF
TRBJ2-5 TRBD1 many TRBV6-1 TGTGCCAGCAACAGGTGGTCAGGGGGCTGGGGACAAGAGACCCAGTACTTC CASNRWSGGWGQETQYF
TRBJ2-7 - - TRBV7-2 TGTGCCAGCAGCTTAGTTGGCGGATCTAGCTCCTACGAGCAGTACTTC CASSLVGGSSSYEQYF
TRBJ1-3 - few TRBV7-9 TGTGCCAGCAGCTTAGCCAGCTCTGGAAACACCATATATTTT CASSLASSGNTIYF
TRBJ1-1 - - TRBV2 TGTGCCAGCAGTGAAGACGTGGGTACTGAAGTTTTCTTT CASSEDVGTEVFF
TRBJ2-1 TRBD1 many TRBV5-8 TGTGCCAGCAGCTTGTGGGGGACAGGGGCAAATGAGCAGTTCTTC CASSLWGTGANEQFF
TRBJ2-7 - many TRBV5-4 TGTGCCAGCAGCCCCGCAGGGGGGTCCTACGAGCAGTACTTC CASSPAGGSYEQYF
TRBJ2-1 TRBD2 many TRBV18 TGTGCCAGCTCACCATCCGCGCTAGCGGGGGGTCGATACAATGAGCAGTTCTTC CASSPSALAGGRYNEQFF
TRBJ2-1 TRBD1 many TRBV10-3 TGTGCCACCCAGGTTGGAACCGGGACAGGGGGCGAGAGGCACAATGAGCAGTTCTTC CATQVGTGTGGERHNEQFF
TRBJ1-1 - many TRBV27 TGTGCCACCCAACCCGCACAGGGAGTGAACACTGAAGCTTTCTTT CATQPAQGVNTEAFF
TRBJ2-5 - - TRBV24-1 TGTGCCACCGGGACGGCGGGCCAAGAGACCCAGTACTTC CATGTAGQETQYF
TRBJ1-1 - many TRBV5-6 TGTGCCAGCAGCGCGGGTTACACTGAAGCTTTCTTT CASSAGYTEAFF
TRBJ2-5 - few TRBV6-2/TRBV6-3 TGTGCCAGCAGTTACTATGGGAGAGAGGAGACCCAGTACTTC CASSYYGREETQYF
TRBJ2-5 TRBD2 - TRBV14 TGTGCCAGCAGCCACCTAGCGGGCGAGCAAGAGACCCAGCACTTC CASSHLAGEQETQHF
TRBJ2-7 TRBD2 few TRBV5-1 TGCGCCAGCAGCGTAAACCCACGGGAGGGATTATACGAGCAGTACTTC CASSVNPREGLYEQYF
TRBJ1-1 - - TRBV7-9 TGTGCCAGCAGCTTTCTTCGGGACACTGAAGCTTTCTTT CASSFLRDTEAFF
TRBJ2-1 - many TRBV6-6 TGTGCCAGCAGTTACAGGGGGGAGGGGTACAATGAGCAGTTCTTC CASSYRGEGYNEQFF